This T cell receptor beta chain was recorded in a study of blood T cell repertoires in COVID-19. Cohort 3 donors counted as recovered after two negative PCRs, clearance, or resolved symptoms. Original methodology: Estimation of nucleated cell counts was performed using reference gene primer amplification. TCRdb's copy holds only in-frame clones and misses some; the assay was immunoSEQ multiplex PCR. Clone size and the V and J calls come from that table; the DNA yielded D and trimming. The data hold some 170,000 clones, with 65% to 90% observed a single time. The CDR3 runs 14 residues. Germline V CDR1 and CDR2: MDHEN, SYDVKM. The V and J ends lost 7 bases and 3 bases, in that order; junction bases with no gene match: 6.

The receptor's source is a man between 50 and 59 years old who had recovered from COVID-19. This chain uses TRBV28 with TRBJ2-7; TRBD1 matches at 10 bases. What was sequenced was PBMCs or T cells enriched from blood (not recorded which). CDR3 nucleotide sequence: TGTGCCAGCACCCCGGGACAGGGGAGCTACGAGCAGTACTTC. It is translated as CASTPGQGSYEQYF.